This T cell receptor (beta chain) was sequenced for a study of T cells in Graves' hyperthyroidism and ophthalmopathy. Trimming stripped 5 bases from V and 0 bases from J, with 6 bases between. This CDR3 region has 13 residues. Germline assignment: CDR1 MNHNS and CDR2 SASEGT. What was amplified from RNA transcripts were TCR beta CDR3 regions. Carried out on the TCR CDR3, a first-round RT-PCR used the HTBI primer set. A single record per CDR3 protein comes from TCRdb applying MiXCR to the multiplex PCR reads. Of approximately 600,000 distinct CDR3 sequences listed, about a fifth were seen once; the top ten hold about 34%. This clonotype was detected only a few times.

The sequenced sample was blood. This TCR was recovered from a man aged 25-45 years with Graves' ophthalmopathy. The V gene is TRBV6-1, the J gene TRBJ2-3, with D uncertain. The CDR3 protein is CASSTLSTDTQYF. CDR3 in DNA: TGTGCCAGCAGTACACTTAGCACAGATACGCAGTATTTT.